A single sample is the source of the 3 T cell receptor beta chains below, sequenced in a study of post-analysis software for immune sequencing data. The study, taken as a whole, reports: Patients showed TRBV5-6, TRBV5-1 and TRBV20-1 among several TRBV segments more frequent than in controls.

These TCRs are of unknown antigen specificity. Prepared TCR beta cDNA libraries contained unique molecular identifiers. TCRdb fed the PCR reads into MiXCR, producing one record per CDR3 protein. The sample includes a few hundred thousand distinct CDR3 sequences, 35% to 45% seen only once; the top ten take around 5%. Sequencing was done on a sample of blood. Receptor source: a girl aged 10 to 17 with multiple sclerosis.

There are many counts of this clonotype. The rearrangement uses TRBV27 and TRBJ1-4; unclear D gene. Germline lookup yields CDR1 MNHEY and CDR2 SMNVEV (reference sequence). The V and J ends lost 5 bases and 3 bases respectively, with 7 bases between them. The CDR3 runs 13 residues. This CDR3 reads CASSPAPNEKLFF. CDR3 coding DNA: TGTGCCAGCAGTCCGGCACCTAATGAAAAACTGTTTTTT.

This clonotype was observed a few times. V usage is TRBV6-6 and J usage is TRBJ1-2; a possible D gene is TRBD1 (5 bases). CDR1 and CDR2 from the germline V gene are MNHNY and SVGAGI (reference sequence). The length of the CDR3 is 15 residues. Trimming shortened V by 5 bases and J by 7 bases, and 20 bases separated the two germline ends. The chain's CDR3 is CASSDLEGRSTGYTF. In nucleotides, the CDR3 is TGTGCCAGCAGTGACCTCGAGGGGCGTTCTACTGGCTACACCTTC.

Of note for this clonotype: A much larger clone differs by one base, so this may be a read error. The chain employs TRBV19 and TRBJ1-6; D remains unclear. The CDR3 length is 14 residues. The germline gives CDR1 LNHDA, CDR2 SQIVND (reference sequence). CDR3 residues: CASSILGDNPPLHF. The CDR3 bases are TGTGCCAGTAGTATCTTGGGCGATAATCCACCCCTCCACTTT.